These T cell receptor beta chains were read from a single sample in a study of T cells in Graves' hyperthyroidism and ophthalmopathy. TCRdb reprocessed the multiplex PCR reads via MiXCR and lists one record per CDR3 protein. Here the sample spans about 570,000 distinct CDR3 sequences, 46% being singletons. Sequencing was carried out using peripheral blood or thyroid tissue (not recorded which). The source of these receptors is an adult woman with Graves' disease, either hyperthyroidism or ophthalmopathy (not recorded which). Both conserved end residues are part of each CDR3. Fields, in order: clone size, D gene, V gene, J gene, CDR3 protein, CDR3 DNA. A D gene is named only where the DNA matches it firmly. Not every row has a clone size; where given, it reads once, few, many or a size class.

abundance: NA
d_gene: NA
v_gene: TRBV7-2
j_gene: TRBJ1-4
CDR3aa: CASSSQTGGEKLFF
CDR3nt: TGTGCCAGCAGCTCACAAACTGGGGGCGAAAAACTGTTTTTT

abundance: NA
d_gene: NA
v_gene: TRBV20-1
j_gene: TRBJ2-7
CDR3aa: CSAPVTRLHEQYF
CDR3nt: TGCAGTGCCCCAGTGACTCGTCTTCACGAGCAGTACTTC

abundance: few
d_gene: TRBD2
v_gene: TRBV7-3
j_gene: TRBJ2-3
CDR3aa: CASSLSGLATSTDTQYF
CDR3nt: TGTGCCAGCAGCCTGTCAGGACTAGCGACTAGCACAGATACGCAGTATTTT

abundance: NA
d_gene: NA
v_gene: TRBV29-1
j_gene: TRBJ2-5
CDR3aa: CSVDVGETQYF
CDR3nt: TGCAGCGTTGATGTGGGCGAGACCCAGTACTTC

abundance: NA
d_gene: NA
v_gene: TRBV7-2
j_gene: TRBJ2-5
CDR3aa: CASSFDRRNQETQYF
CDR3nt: TGTGCCAGCAGCTTCGATCGGCGAAACCAAGAGACCCAGTACTTC

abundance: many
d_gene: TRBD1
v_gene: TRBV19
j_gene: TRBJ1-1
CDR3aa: CASDNRGMWTEAFF
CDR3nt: TGTGCCAGTGATAACAGGGGGATGTGGACTGAAGCTTTCTTT

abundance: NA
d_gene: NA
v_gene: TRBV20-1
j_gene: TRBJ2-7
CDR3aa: CSAIIGGIAYEQYF
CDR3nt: TGCAGTGCTATTATTGGGGGAATCGCCTACGAGCAGTACTTC

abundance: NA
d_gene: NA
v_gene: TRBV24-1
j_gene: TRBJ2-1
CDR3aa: CATRRGIGRISEQFF
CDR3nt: TGTGCCACCCGGCGCGGGATTGGTAGGATCAGTGAGCAGTTCTTC

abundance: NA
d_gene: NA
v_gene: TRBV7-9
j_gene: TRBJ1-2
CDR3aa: CASGYRDSGNTF
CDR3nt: TGTGCCAGCGGATACAGGGACTCTGGAAACACCTTC

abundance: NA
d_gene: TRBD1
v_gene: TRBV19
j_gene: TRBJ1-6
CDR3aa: CASSPGTGDGNSPLHF
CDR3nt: TGTGCCAGTAGTCCCGGGACAGGGGATGGGAATTCACCCCTCCACTTT

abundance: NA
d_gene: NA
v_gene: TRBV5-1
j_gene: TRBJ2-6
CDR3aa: CASSLGAGAGANVLTF
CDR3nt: TGCGCCAGCAGCTTGGGGGCTGGGGCTGGGGCCAACGTCCTGACTTTC

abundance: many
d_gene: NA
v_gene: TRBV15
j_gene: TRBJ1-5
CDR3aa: CATSRGWQTNQPQHF
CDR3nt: TGTGCCACGAGCAGGGGATGGCAGACCAATCAGCCCCAGCATTTT

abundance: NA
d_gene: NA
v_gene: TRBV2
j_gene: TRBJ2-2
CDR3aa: CASSEEQGDTGELFF
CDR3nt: TGTGCCAGCAGTGAAGAACAGGGCGATACCGGGGAGCTGTTTTTT

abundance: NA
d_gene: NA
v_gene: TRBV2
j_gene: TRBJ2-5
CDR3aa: CARRTEQETQYF
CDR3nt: TGTGCCAGAAGGACAGAACAAGAGACCCAGTACTTC

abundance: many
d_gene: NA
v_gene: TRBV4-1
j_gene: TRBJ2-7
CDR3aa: CASSRLVGAEQYF
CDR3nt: TGCGCCAGCAGCCGATTAGTGGGGGCGGAGCAGTACTTC

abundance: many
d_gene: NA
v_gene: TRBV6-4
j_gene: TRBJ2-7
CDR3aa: CASSDSPGRF
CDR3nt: TGTGCCAGCAGTGACTCCCCGGGGCGCTTC

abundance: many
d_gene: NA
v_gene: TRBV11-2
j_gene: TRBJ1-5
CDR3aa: CASSPNLNQPQHF
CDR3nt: TGTGCCAGCAGCCCAAACCTCAATCAGCCCCAGCATTTT

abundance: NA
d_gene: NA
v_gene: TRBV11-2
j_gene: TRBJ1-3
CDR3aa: CASERITSTGNTIYF
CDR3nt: TGTGCCAGCGAAAGGATTACCTCCACGGGAAACACCATATATTTT

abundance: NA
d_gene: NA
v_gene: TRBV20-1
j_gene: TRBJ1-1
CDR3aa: CSAREGGVEDTEAFF
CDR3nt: TGCAGTGCTAGAGAAGGGGGGGTGGAGGATACTGAAGCTTTCTTT

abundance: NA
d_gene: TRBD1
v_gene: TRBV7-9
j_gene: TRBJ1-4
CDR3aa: CASSDTTGDGEKLFF
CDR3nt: TGTGCCAGCAGCGATACGACAGGGGATGGCGAAAAACTGTTTTTT

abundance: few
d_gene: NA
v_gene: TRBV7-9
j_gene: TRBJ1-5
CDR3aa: CASSLGFSNQPQHF
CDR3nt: TGTGCCAGCAGCTTGGGGTTTAGCAATCAGCCCCAGCATTTT

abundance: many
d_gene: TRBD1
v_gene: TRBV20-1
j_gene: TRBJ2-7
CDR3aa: CSAEGQESLKQYF
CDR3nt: TGCAGTGCTGAGGGACAGGAGTCGTTGAAGCAGTACTTC

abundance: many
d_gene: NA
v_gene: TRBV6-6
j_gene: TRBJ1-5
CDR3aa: CASSYSDQPQHF
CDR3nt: TGTGCCAGCAGTTATTCGGATCAGCCCCAGCATTTT

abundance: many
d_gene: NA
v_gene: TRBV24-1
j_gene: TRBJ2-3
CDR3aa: CATSATDTQYF
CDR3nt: TGTGCCACCAGTGCGACAGATACGCAGTATTTT

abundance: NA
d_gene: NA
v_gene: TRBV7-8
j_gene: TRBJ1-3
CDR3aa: CASTPGGPGNTIYF
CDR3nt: TGTGCCAGCACGCCCGGGGGGCCTGGAAACACCATATATTTT

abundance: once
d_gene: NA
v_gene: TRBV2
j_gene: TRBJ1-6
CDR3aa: CASSDGPNSPLHF
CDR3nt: TGTGCCAGCAGTGACGGACCGAACTCACCCCTCCACTTT

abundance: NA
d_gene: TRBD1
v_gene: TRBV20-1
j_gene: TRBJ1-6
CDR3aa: CSASGQGASSPLHF
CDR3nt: TGCAGTGCTTCGGGACAGGGGGCCTCTTCACCCCTCCACTTT

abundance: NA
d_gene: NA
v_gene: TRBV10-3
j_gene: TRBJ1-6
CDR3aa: CASSEGPANNSPLHF
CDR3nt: TGTGCCAGCAGTGAAGGGCCAGCTAATAATTCACCCCTCCACTTT

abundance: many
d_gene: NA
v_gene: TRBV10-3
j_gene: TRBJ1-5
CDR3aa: CAIRQYSNQPQHF
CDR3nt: TGTGCCATCAGGCAGTATAGCAATCAGCCCCAGCATTTT

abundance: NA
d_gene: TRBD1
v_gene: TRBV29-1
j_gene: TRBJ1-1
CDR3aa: CSVERGTGNTEAFF
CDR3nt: TGCAGCGTTGAACGAGGGACAGGGAACACTGAAGCTTTCTTT

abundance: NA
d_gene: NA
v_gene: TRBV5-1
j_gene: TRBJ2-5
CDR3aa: CASSSAGLQETQYF
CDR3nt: TGCGCCAGCAGCTCCGCGGGCCTCCAAGAGACCCAGTACTTC

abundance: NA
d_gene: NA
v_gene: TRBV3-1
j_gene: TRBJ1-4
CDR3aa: CASSQDPGERELFF
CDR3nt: TGTGCCAGCAGCCAAGACCCCGGAGAGAGGGAACTGTTTTTT

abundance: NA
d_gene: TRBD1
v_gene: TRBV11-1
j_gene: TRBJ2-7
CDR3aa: CASSPNRDRNYEQYF
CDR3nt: TGTGCCAGCAGCCCTAACCGGGACAGGAACTACGAGCAGTACTTC

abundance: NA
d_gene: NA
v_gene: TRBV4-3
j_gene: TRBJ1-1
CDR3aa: CASSQQSYETEAFF
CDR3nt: TGCGCCAGCAGCCAACAGTCGTACGAAACTGAAGCTTTCTTT

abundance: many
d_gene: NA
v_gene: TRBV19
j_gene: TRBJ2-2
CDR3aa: CASSLTGSGELFF
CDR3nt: TGTGCCAGTAGCCTTACAGGGTCCGGGGAGCTGTTTTTT

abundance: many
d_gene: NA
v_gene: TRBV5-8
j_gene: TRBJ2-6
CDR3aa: CASSPLAPAGANVLTF
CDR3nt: TGTGCCAGCAGCCCCCTCGCCCCCGCAGGGGCCAACGTCCTGACTTTC

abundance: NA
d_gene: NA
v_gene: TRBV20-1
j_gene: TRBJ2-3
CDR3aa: CSARDLSEDTQYF
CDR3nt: TGCAGTGCTAGAGACCTGTCCGAAGATACGCAGTATTTT

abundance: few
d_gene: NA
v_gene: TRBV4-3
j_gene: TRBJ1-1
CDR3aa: CASSLRSTNTEAFF
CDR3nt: TGCGCCAGCAGCCTTAGAAGCACGAACACTGAAGCTTTCTTT

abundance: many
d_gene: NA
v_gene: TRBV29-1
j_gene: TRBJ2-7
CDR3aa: CSVEGGSAPYEQYF
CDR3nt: TGCAGCGTTGAAGGGGGGTCCGCCCCCTACGAGCAGTACTTC

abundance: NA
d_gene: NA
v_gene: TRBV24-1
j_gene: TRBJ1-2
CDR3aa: CATRGRGSYGYTF
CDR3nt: TGTGCCACCAGGGGGCGGGGATCCTATGGCTACACCTTC

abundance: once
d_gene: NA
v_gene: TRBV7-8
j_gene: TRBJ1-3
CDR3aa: CASSPGQGGTIYF
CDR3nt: TGTGCCAGCAGCCCCGGGCAGGGAGGCACCATATATTTT

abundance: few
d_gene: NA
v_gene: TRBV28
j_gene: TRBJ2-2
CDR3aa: CASSSPLDTGELFF
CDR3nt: TGTGCCAGCAGTTCCCCTTTGGACACCGGGGAGCTGTTTTTT

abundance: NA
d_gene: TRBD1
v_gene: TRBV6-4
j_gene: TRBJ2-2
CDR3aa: CASSDAGQGAGELFF
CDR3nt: TGTGCCAGCAGTGACGCGGGACAGGGTGCCGGGGAGCTGTTTTTT

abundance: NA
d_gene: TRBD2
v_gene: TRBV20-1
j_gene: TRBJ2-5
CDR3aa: CSARLSGGRETQYF
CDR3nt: TGCAGTGCTAGGTTGAGCGGGGGTCGGGAGACCCAGTACTTC

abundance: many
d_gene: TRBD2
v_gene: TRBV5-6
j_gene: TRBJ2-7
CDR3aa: CASSLGRGVEQYF
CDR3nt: TGTGCCAGCAGCTTGGGTCGGGGGGTCGAGCAGTACTTC

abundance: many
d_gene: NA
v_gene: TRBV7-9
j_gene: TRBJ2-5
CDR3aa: CASSLRRDQETQYF
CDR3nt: TGTGCCAGCAGCTTACGTCGGGATCAAGAGACCCAGTACTTC

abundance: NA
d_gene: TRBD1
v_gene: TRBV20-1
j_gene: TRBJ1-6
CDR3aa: CSASGQGDQPLHF
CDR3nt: TGCAGTGCTAGTGGACAGGGAGATCAGCCCCTCCACTTT

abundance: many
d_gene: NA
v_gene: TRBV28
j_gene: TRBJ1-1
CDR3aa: CASSFTWGTEAFF
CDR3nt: TGTGCCAGCAGTTTTACCTGGGGGACTGAAGCTTTCTTT

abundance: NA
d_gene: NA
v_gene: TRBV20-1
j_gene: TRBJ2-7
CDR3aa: CSARVPGKPSRRYF
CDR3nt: TGCAGTGCTAGAGTCCCAGGGAAACCGTCGAGAAGGTACTTC

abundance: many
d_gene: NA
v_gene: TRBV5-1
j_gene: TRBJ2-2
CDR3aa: CASSLAQNTGELFF
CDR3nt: TGCGCCAGCAGCTTGGCCCAGAACACCGGGGAGCTGTTTTTT

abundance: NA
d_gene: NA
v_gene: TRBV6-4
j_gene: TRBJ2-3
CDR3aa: CASSEATSDTQYF
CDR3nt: TGTGCCAGCAGTGAAGCAACTAGTGATACGCAGTATTTT

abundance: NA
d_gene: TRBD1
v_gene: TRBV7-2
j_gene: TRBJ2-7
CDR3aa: CASRKTGREQYF
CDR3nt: TGTGCCAGCAGAAAGACAGGGCGCGAGCAGTACTTC

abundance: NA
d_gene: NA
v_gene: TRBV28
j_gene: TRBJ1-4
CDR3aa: CASRQQLREKLFF
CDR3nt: TGTGCCAGCAGACAACAGCTACGTGAAAAACTGTTTTTT

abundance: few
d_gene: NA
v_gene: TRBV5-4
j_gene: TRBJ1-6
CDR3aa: CARKWSGWDSPLHF
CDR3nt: TGTGCCAGGAAGTGGTCGGGGTGGGATTCACCCCTCCACTTT

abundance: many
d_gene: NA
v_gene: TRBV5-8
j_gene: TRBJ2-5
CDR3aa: CASSLEAVETQYF
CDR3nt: TGTGCCAGCAGCTTGGAGGCAGTCGAGACCCAGTACTTC

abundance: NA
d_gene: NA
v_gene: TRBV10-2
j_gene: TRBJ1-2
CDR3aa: CATSRGIGYGYTF
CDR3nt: TGTGCCACCAGTCGGGGTATCGGCTATGGCTACACCTTC

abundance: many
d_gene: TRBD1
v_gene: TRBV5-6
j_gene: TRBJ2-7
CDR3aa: CASSSHLRTGLSYEQYF
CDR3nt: TGTGCCAGCAGCTCCCACCTTCGGACAGGACTCTCCTACGAGCAGTACTTC

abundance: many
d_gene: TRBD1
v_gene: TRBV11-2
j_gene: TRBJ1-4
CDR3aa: CASSLTGDGKLFF
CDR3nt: TGTGCCAGCAGCTTGACAGGGGATGGAAAACTGTTTTTT

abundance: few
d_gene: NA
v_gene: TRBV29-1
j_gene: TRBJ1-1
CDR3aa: CSVEASENTEAFF
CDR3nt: TGCAGCGTTGAAGCCTCCGAGAACACTGAAGCTTTCTTT